Sequencing of this T cell receptor beta chain was carried out in a study of T cells in narcolepsy. Trimming cost V 5 bases and J 4 bases, with 17 bases left between them. The CDR3 extends over 16 amino acids. Germline V gene data show CDR1 as SGHVS and CDR2 as FQNEAQ. The table came from immunoSEQ multiplex PCR; TCRdb's copy has only in-frame clones and leaves some out. This table holds about 40,000 clones, about 91% found once. Sequencing was performed on CD45RA- memory CD4+ T cells from PBMCs. This rearrangement joins TRBV7-8 to TRBJ2-2; no clear D. The receptor was derived from a human donor with narcolepsy. CDR3 sequence (DNA): TGTGCCAGCAGCATTAAGGAAAAATCTTTCACCGGGGAGCTGTTTTTT. It translates to CASSIKEKSFTGELFF.